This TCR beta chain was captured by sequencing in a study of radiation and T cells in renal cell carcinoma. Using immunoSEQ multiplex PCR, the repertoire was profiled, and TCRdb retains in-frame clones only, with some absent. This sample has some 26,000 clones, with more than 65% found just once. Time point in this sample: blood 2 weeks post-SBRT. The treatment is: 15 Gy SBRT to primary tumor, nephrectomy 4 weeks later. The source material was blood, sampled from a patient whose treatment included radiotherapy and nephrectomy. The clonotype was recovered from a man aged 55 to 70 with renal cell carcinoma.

The CDR3 DNA sequence: TGTGCCAGCAGCGCGCTGACTAGCGGGATAACTACGCAGTATTTT. Translated, it gives CASSALTSGITTQYF. The chain employs TRBV9 and TRBJ2-3; TRBD2 matches 11 bases. The CDR3 is 15 amino acids. V was pared by 3 bases and J by 8 bases, with 8 bases of the junction left unmatched. Germline assignment: CDR1 SGDLS and CDR2 YYNGEE. Full variable domain (rest looked up from reference TRBV9 and TRBJ2-3): DSGVTQTPKHLITATGQRVTLRCSPRSGDLSVYWYQQSLDQGLQFLIQYYNGEERAKGNILERFSAQQFPDLHSELNLSSLELGDSALYFCASSALTSGITTQYFGPGTRLTVL.